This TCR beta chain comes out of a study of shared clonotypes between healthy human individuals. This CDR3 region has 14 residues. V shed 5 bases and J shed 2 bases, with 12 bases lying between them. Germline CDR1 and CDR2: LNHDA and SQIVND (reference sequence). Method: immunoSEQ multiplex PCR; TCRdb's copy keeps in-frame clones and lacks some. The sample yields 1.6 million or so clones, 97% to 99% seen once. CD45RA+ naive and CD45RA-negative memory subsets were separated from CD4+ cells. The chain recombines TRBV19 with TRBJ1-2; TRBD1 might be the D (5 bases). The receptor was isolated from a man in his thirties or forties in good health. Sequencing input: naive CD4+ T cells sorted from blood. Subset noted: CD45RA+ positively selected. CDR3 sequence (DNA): TGTGCCAGTAGTGCAACAGGCGGCAACTATGGCTACACCTTC. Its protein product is CASSATGGNYGYTF.